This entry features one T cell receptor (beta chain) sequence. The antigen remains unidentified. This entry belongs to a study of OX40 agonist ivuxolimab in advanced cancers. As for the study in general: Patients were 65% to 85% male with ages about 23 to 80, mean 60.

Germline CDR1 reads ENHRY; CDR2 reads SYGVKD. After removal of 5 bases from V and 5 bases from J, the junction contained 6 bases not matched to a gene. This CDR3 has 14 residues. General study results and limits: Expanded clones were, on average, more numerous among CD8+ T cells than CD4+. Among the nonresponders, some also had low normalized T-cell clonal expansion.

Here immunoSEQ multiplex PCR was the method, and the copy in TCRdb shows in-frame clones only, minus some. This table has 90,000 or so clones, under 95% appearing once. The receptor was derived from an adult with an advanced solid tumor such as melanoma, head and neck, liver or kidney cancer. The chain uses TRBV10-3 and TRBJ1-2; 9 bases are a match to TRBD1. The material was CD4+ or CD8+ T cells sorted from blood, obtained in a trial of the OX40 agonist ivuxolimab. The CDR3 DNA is TGTGCCATCAGTTCGGACAGGGGAACGTATGGCTACACCTTC. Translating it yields CAISSDRGTYGYTF.